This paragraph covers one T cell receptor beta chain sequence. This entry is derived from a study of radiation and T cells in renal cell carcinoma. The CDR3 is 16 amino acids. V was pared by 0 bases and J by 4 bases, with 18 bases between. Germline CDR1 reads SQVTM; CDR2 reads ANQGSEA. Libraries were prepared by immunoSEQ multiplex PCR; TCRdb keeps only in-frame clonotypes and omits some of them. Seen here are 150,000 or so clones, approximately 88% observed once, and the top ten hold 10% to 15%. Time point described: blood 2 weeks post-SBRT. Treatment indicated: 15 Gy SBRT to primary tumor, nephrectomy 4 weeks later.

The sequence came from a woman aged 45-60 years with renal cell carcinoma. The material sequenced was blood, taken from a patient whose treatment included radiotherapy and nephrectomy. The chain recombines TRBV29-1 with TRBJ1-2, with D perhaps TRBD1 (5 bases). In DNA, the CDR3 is TGCAGCGTTGAAGATCTGGGGAAGGGGTTATTCTATGGCTACACCTTC. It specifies CSVEDLGKGLFYGYTF.